One sample yielded the 27 T cell receptor beta chains listed below, sequenced in a study of blood T cells in healthy people across ages. A J-beta primer mix and a sample-barcoded 5' primer were used in a second PCR of about 7 to 12 cycles. TCRdb analysed the 5' RACE reads with MiXCR anew, one entry per CDR3 protein. The table lists 1.5 million to 2 million distinct CDR3 sequences, approximately 28% of them singletons. Sequenced material: blood. The receptors were sampled from a woman in her 30s in good health.

The chain is built from TRBV7-2 and TRBJ2-1; TRBD2 aligns across 8 bases. This CDR3 region has 16 residues. V shed 2 bases, J shed 8 bases, and the junction held 11 bases outside the gene matches. Germline loops: CDR1 SGHTA, CDR2 FQGNSA. Written as DNA, the CDR3 is TGTGCCAGCAGCTTACGGATCGGGGGGGGCTCTTATGAGCAGTTCTTC. Protein sequence: CASSLRIGGGSYEQFF. The variable domain in full, completed from reference TRBV7-2 and TRBJ2-1, reads GAGVSQSPSNKVTEKGKDVELRCDPISGHTALYWYRQSLGQGLEFLIYFQGNSAPDKSGLPSDRFSAERTGGSVSTLTIQRTQQEDSAVYLCASSLRIGGGSYEQFFGPGTRLTVL.

This clonotype occurred many times. V gene TRBV7-2 combines with J gene TRBJ2-4; D unclear. The CDR3 covers 14 residues. Per germline, CDR1 SGHTA and CDR2 FQGNSA. The ends were cut back, 1 base at V and 0 bases at J, with 4 bases in the middle. CDR3 amino acids: CASSLDLAKNIQYF. The CDR3 region has the DNA TGTGCCAGCAGCTTAGATCTAGCCAAAAACATTCAGTACTTC.

This rearrangement joins TRBV6-1 to TRBJ2-3; D is uncertain. V was shortened by 2 bases and J by 6 bases, with 6 bases between the two germline ends. This CDR3 spans 12 amino acids. Germline assignment: CDR1 MNHNS and CDR2 SASEGT. CDR3 in amino acids: CASSERFDTQYF. The CDR3 DNA sequence: TGTGCCAGCAGTGAAAGGTTTGATACGCAGTATTTT.

V is TRBV3-1 and J is TRBJ1-4; the D gene is possibly TRBD1 (5 bases). Trimming removed 9 bases from V and 6 bases from J, with 11 bases in between. Germline-derived CDR1 and CDR2 are LGHDT and YNNKEL (reference sequence). This CDR3 has 12 residues. This CDR3 is CASHTGDEKLFF. CDR3 coding DNA: TGTGCCAGTCATACAGGAGATGAAAAACTGTTTTTT.

Only a few counts were recorded for this clonotype. The chain couples TRBV9 to TRBJ1-2, with D unresolved. The CDR3 length is 15 residues. The germline V gene encodes CDR1 SGDLS and CDR2 YYNGEE. Between the trimmed V and J ends, which lost 6 bases and 4 bases, there was a span of 19 bases. The CDR3 spells CASTPSAGRLYGYTF. In nucleotides, the CDR3 is TGTGCCAGCACCCCTTCTGCTGGACGCCTCTATGGCTACACCTTC.

This clonotype was observed at least ten times. The chain links TRBV4-1 to TRBJ2-1, with 13 nucleotides matching TRBD2. The CDR3 has 19 amino acids. V trimming: 0 bases; J trimming: 1 base; junction bases outside the gene matches: 6. CDR1 is MGHRA, CDR2 YSYEKL, per germline. In DNA form, the CDR3 reads TGCGCCAGCAGCCAAGATGCACTAGCGGGGGGGCCGTCCTACAATGAGCAGTTCTTC. The encoded protein is CASSQDALAGGPSYNEQFF.

This clonotype was observed a few times. The V call is TRBV20-1, the J call TRBJ2-7; D is undetermined. The germline gives CDR1 DFQATT, CDR2 SNEGSKA (reference sequence). The CDR3 sequence is 12 residues long. V lost 4 bases and J 4 bases, leaving 11 bases between the germline ends. This chain's CDR3 is CSAIGPRYEQYF. CDR3 in DNA: TGCAGTGCTATAGGCCCCCGGTACGAGCAGTACTTC.

This clonotype was counted at least ten times. The chain joins TRBV4-1 to TRBJ2-7; the match to TRBD1 covers 10 bases. The CDR3 sequence is 18 residues long. Germline CDR1 MGHRA, CDR2 YSYEKL. V was pared by 1 base and J by 2 bases, with 11 bases of the junction left unmatched. CDR3 residues: CASSQANTGTGAAYEQYF. The DNA of the CDR3 is TGCGCCAGCAGCCAAGCAAACACAGGGACAGGGGCAGCCTACGAGCAGTACTTC.

CDR3 DNA sequence: TGTGCCAGCAGTTCCCCCCGGGACAGCACCTACGAGCAGTACTTC. Its protein is CASSSPRDSTYEQYF. The chain uses TRBV6-5 and TRBJ2-7, with 7 bases aligning to TRBD1. The CDR3 sequence is 15 residues long. V was clipped by 4 bases and J by 2 bases; unmatched bases: 8. Germline assignment: CDR1 MNHEY and CDR2 SVGAGI.

This clonotype appeared many times. The rearrangement uses TRBV29-1 and TRBJ2-5; 11 bases fit TRBD2. Per the germline V gene, CDR1 is SQVTM and CDR2 is ANQGSEA. The CDR3 covers 13 residues. V was clipped by 7 bases and J by 2 bases; unmatched bases: 3. The CDR3 DNA sequence: TGCAGCGAAAGGACTAGCGGGCAAGAGACCCAGTACTTC. Protein sequence: CSERTSGQETQYF.

Worth noting for this clonotype: Germline is not matched at one junction end, which may reflect a read error. The rearrangement uses TRBV6-5 and TRBJ2-5; D is possibly TRBD1 or TRBD2 (6 bases each). This CDR3 contains 15 residues. Germline-derived CDR1 and CDR2 are MNHEY and SVGAGI. DNA of the CDR3: TGTACCAGCAGTGAATCGCCTTGGGGGGCAGAGACCCAGTACTTC. It yields the protein CTSSESPWGAETQYF.

This chain links TRBV7-6 with TRBJ2-7; tentative D call: TRBD2 (5 bases). Germline values: CDR1 SGHVS, CDR2 FNYEAQ. V lost 2 bases and J lost 7, with 15 bases in between. The CDR3 is 14 amino acids. This CDR3 is CASSLSLAGNEQYF. The CDR3 DNA reads as TGTGCCAGCAGCTTATCGCTAGCAGGCAATGAGCAGTACTTC.

V is TRBV20-1 and J is TRBJ1-6; D is ambiguous. This CDR3 is 14 amino acids long. In germline, CDR1 is DFQATT, CDR2 SNEGSKA (reference sequence). The CDR3 region is CSASSTNYNSPLHF. In DNA form, the CDR3 reads TGCAGCGCTTCGTCGACCAACTATAATTCACCCCTCCACTTT.

V and J are TRBV5-1 and TRBJ2-7; D not resolved. CDR1 is SGHRS and CDR2 is YFSETQ in the germline V gene. The CDR3 totals 12 residues. Trimming removed 4 bases from V and 7 bases from J, with 12 bases in between. CDR3 DNA: TGCGCCAGCAGCCCGGGCCATAATGAGCAGTACTTC. Translation gives CASSPGHNEQYF.

This clonotype was recorded a few times. V gene TRBV20-1 combines with J gene TRBJ2-7; 9 bases agree with TRBD1. V was clipped by 1 base and J by 4 bases; unmatched bases: 5. The CDR3 length is 14 residues. CDR1 and CDR2 from the germline V gene are DFQATT and SNEGSKA (reference sequence). CDR3 sequence: CSARGGTGMYEQYF. DNA for the CDR3: TGCAGTGCTAGAGGGGGGACAGGGATGTACGAGCAGTACTTC.

This clonotype was observed at least ten times. The chain couples TRBV5-1 to TRBJ2-7, with TRBD1 matching over 9 bases. Trimming at V came to 6 bases and at J to 0 bases, leaving 7 bases not matched to a gene. CDR3 length equals 15 residues. CDR1 is SGHRS and CDR2 is YFSETQ in the germline V gene. This chain's CDR3 is CASTPGTGSSYEQYF. CDR3 sequence (DNA): TGCGCCAGCACTCCCGGGACAGGGAGCTCCTACGAGCAGTACTTC.

The chain joins TRBV7-9 to TRBJ2-7; 8 nucleotides align to TRBD1. Germline V gene data show CDR1 as SEHNR and CDR2 as FQNEAQ (reference sequence). The CDR3 sequence is 18 residues long. The J segment lost 3 bases and the V segment lost 5 bases, leaving 18 bases of the junction unmatched. The CDR3: CASSPRNNRGDQFYEQYF. The CDR3 nucleotides read TGTGCCAGCAGCCCGCGGAACAACAGGGGGGATCAATTCTACGAGCAGTACTTC.

This clonotype was observed many times. The J gene is TRBJ2-6, the V gene TRBV6-6; D possibly matches TRBD1 or TRBD2 (5 bases each). The CDR3 loop spans 16 amino acids. CDR1 is MNHNY, CDR2 SVGAGI, per germline (reference sequence). V was clipped by 5 bases and J by 0 bases, with 11 bases between them. DNA of the CDR3: TGTGCCAGCAGTGCGACAGCGGCCTCTGGGGCCAACGTCCTGACTTTC. This sequence encodes CASSATAASGANVLTF.

This clonotype was observed a handful of times. The J gene is TRBJ2-5, the V gene TRBV7-2; 9 nucleotides agree with TRBD1. This CDR3 region has 15 residues. V was clipped by 4 bases and J by 4 bases; unmatched bases: 7. Germline CDR1 and CDR2: SGHTA and FQGNSA. The CDR3 loop is CASSSSRTGVETQYF. In DNA form, the CDR3 reads TGTGCCAGCAGCTCAAGTCGGACAGGGGTAGAGACCCAGTACTTC.

In this sample, this clonotype turned up many times. This rearrangement joins TRBV10-3 to TRBJ2-1; D could derive from TRBD1 or TRBD2 (5 bases each). Trimming shortened V by 4 bases and J by 7 bases, and 11 bases separated the two germline ends. The CDR3 covers 13 residues. Germline V lookup: CDR1 ENHRY, CDR2 SYGVKD. The chain's CDR3 is CAISVGWGNEQFF. The CDR3 bases are TGTGCCATCAGTGTTGGCTGGGGGAATGAGCAGTTCTTC.

This clonotype was seen at least ten times. Being one base from a much bigger clone, this may be a read error. The chain links TRBV29-1 to TRBJ2-1; a possible D gene is TRBD1 (5 bases). The CDR3 has 14 amino acids. Germline V lookup: CDR1 SQVTM, CDR2 ANQGSEA. The germline V and J ends were trimmed by 8 bases and 4 bases, with 18 bases remaining between them. CDR3 sequence reads: CSIGGASVYNEQFF. In DNA form, the CDR3 reads TGCAGCATAGGTGGGGCCTCTGTGTACAATGAGCAGTTCTTC.

This clonotype was recorded many times. The chain is built from TRBV12-3 or TRBV12-4 and TRBJ1-4; D is ambiguous. CDR3 length: 14 residues. Between the trimmed V and J ends, which lost 2 bases and 0 bases, there was a span of 4 bases. CDR3: CASSLRSTNEKLFF. The DNA of the CDR3 is TGTGCCAGCAGTTTACGGTCAACTAATGAAAAACTGTTTTTT.

This clonotype was picked up a small number of times. This chain connects TRBV28 to TRBJ2-5; TRBD1 might be the D (6 bases). The CDR3 is made up of 12 amino acids. The V gene's germline CDR1 is MDHEN and CDR2 SYDVKM. The V and J ends lost 9 bases and 11 bases respectively, with 19 bases between them. Here the CDR3 reads CASTGTVGEQYF. CDR3 coding DNA: TGTGCCAGTACAGGGACGGTGGGGGAGCAGTACTTC.

Worth noting for this clonotype: This may be a read error, as it is one base from a much larger clone. This rearrangement joins TRBV20-1 to TRBJ2-1; D not resolved. Germline CDR1 DFQATT, CDR2 SNEGSKA (reference sequence). V shed 0 bases and J shed 13 bases, with 16 bases lying between them. CDR3 length equals 13 residues. CDR3 bases: TGCAGTGCTAGAGATTCCAGAGAAGAGACCCAGTTCTTC. Translating it yields CSARDSREETQFF.

The rearrangement joins TRBV11-2 to TRBJ2-3, with D unresolved. Germline V gene sequence: CDR1 SGHAT, CDR2 FQNNGV. CDR3 length equals 14 residues. Trimming shortened V by 4 bases and J by 5 bases, and 13 bases separated the two germline ends. The CDR3 protein is CASSSLGFVDTQYF. CDR3 sequence (DNA): TGTGCCAGCAGCTCCCTAGGGTTTGTAGATACGCAGTATTTT. The whole variable domain, remainder taken from reference TRBV11-2 and TRBJ2-3, is EAGVAQSPRYKIIEKRQSVAFWCNPISGHATLYWYQQILGQGPKLLIQFQNNGVVDDSQLPKDRFSAERLKGVDSTLKIQPAKLEDSAVYLCASSSLGFVDTQYFGPGTRLTVL.

Notes on this clonotype: This may come from a read error, since a much larger clone is one base off. This chain joins TRBV24-1 and TRBJ2-5; 10 bases agree with TRBD2. This CDR3 region has 15 residues. Germline V gene sequence: CDR1 KGHDR, CDR2 SFDVKD. CDR3 coding DNA: TGTACCACCAGTGATTGGACTAGCGGCCAAGAGACCCAGTACTTC. The encoded protein is CTTSDWTSGQETQYF.

This clonotype was detected many times. CDR3 protein: CAISESPSGGVYNEQFF. The CDR3 DNA is TGTGCCATCAGTGAGTCGCCTAGCGGGGGCGTATACAATGAGCAGTTCTTC. The chain combines TRBV10-3 with TRBJ2-1; 10 bases agree with TRBD2. The V gene's germline CDR1 is ENHRY and CDR2 SYGVKD. The CDR3 loop spans 17 amino acids. Germline trimming cut 0 bases from V and 4 bases from J; bases unmatched to any gene: 6.